A selection of T cell receptor beta chains follows, all from one sample in a study of beta chain features in type 1 diabetes. Assay: immunoSEQ multiplex PCR; the TCRdb copy retains only in-frame clones and omits some. The data hold about 340,000 clones, with roughly 14% observed a single time. Sequencing was carried out using naive CD4+ T cells from blood. These receptor sequences come from a woman aged 18-35 years with type 1 diabetes. CDR3s include the opening cysteine and the closing phenylalanine or tryptophan. A D gene is named only where the DNA matches it firmly. Not all rows give a size; the values are once, few, many and, for expanded clones, a class.

j_call,clone_size,d_call,v_call,cdr3_nt,cdr3_aa
TRBJ1-2,-,TRBD1,TRBV5-1,TGCGCCAGCAGCTCGGAGTACTTCACAGGGGAGTATGGCTACACCTTC,CASSSEYFTGEYGYTF
TRBJ1-2,-,TRBD1,TRBV7-9,TGTGCCAGCAGCTTCCCCCCCGCGGGACAGGGGGCTGAGGGCTACACCTTC,CASSFPPAGQGAEGYTF
TRBJ1-5,-,TRBD1,TRBV18,TGTGCCAGCTCAGGTTCCGGGACAGGGGTGACTAGCAATCAGCCCCAGCATTTT,CASSGSGTGVTSNQPQHF
TRBJ2-1,few,TRBD2,TRBV30,TGTGCCTGGAGTGTACAACTAGCGAACTCCTACAATGAGCAGTTCTTC,CAWSVQLANSYNEQFF
TRBJ2-3,-,-,TRBV30,TGTGCCTGGAGAAACAGGGTCCGAGATACGCAGTATTTT,CAWRNRVRDTQYF
TRBJ2-5,few,TRBD2,TRBV7-2,TGTGCCAGCAGCGCTAGCGGGCACCAAGAGACCCAGTACTTC,CASSASGHQETQYF
TRBJ2-7,-,TRBD1,TRBV7-6,TGTGCCAGCAGCCAGGGGACAGGGCGCGACGAGCAGTACTTC,CASSQGTGRDEQYF
TRBJ1-2,-,TRBD1,TRBV28,TGTGCCAGCAGTCCTGGACAGGGGACGGGTGGCTACACCTTC,CASSPGQGTGGYTF
TRBJ1-1,-,TRBD1,TRBV7-6,TGTGCCAGCAGCCCCAACAGGGGGCTTGAAGCTTTCTTT,CASSPNRGLEAFF
TRBJ1-5,few,-,TRBV2,TGTGCCAGCAGGACCAGGGGCGGCCAGCCCCAGCATTTT,CASRTRGGQPQHF
TRBJ2-5,-,TRBD2,TRBV30,TGTGCCTGCTTTGGCGGGGGGCGAGAGACCCAGTACTTC,CACFGGGRETQYF
TRBJ2-5,-,TRBD1,TRBV6-5,TGTGCCAGCAGTTACTCGCCGACAGGGATTCAGGAGACCCAGTACTTC,CASSYSPTGIQETQYF